This TCR beta chain comes out of a study of T-cell memory formation after mild COVID-19. Whole-study results and caveats: A balance of CD4 and CD8 characterized clones contracting day 15 to 85, whereas later expanders leaned CD4+. The study found contracting CD4+ clones mainly in CM and EM and contracting CD8+ clones in EMRA.

TCR alpha and TCR beta cDNA libraries carrying sample barcodes and UMIs came from 5'RACE with constant-segment primers. One entry per CDR3 protein results from TCRdb running MiXCR on the 5' RACE reads. There are approximately 210,000 distinct CDR3 sequences in the sample; 18% occur only once, and 2% to 2.5% lies in the top ten. A remark on this clonotype: What it binds is unknown.

The V end lost 6 bases, the J end lost 1 base, and 11 bases lay between the germline ends. This CDR3 has 14 residues. Germline assignment: CDR1 MNHEY and CDR2 SVGAGI. This sequence was found in an adult woman who had mild COVID-19 (a few samples of this study predate the infection). Cell type and time point are not known. Sequenced material: PBMCs or a T cell subset sorted from them (not recorded which). The chain has TRBV6-5 and TRBJ2-3; tentative D call: TRBD2 (6 bases). CDR3 nucleotides: TGTGCCAGCAGGAAGGGAGGCCGCACAGATACGCAGTATTTT. This gives the protein CASRKGGRTDTQYF.